This TCR beta chain was documented in a study of beta chain features in type 1 diabetes. On this clone itself: As yet, its antigen is unknown.

General study findings and limits: Within each of all four CD4+ subsets, Type 1 diabetes patients had TCRB CDR3s that were moderately but significantly shorter.

This CDR3 contains 14 residues. V lost 1 base and J 1 base, leaving 8 bases between the germline ends. From germline, CDR1 is SGHRS and CDR2 YFSETQ. The investigators reverse transcribed all of the isolated RNA, so they sequenced expressed TCRB transcripts. Repertoires were generated with immunoSEQ multiplex PCR, while TCRdb's copy carries only in-frame clones and drops some. The sample has more than 250,000 clones; approximately 16% are singletons. The material sequenced was naive CD4+ T cells from blood. The chain recombines TRBV5-1 with TRBJ1-1; TRBD1 might be the D (5 bases). The clonotype was recovered from a young man with type 1 diabetes. The CDR3 nucleotides read TGCGCCAGCAGCTTGAGGGGCTGGAACACTGAAGCTTTCTTT. Residues: CASSLRGWNTEAFF.